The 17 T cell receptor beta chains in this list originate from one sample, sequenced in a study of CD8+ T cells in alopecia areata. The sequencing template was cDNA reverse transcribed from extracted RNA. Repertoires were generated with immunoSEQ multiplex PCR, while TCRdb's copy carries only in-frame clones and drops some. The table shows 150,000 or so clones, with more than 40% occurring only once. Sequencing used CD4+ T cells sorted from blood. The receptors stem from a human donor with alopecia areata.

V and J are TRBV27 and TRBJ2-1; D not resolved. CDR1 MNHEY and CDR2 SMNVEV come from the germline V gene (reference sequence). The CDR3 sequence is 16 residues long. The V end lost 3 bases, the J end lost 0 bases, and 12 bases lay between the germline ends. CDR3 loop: CASSFRPLLSYNEQFF. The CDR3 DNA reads TGTGCCAGCAGTTTCCGACCGCTCCTCTCCTACAATGAGCAGTTCTTC.

The CDR3 DNA sequence: TGTGCCAGCACAGACTACAATGAGCAGTTCTTC. Translating gives CASTDYNEQFF. This chain uses TRBV27 with TRBJ2-1; D unclear. This CDR3 is built from 11 residues. Germline CDR1 reads MNHEY; CDR2 reads SMNVEV (reference sequence). The V end was cut by 7 bases, the J end by 3 bases, with 4 bases between.

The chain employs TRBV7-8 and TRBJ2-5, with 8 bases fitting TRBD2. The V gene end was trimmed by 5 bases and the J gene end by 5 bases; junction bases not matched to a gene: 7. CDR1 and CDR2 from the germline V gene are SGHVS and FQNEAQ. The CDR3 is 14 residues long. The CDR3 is CASSKGSGSETQYF. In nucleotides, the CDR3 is TGTGCCAGCAGCAAAGGAAGCGGGAGTGAGACCCAGTACTTC.

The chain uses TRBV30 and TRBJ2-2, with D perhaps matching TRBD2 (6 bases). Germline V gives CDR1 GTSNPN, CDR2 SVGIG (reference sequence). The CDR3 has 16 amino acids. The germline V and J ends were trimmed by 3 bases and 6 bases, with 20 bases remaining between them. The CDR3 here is CAWSHMGGLLPGELFF. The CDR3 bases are TGTGCCTGGAGCCACATGGGGGGACTTCTCCCCGGGGAGCTGTTTTTT.

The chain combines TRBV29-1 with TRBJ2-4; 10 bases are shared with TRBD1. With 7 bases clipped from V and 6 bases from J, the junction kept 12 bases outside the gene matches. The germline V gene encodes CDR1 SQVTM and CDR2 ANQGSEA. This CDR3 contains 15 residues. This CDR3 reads CSARMDRGFRNIQYF. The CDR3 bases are TGCAGCGCACGAATGGACAGGGGGTTCAGAAACATTCAGTACTTC.

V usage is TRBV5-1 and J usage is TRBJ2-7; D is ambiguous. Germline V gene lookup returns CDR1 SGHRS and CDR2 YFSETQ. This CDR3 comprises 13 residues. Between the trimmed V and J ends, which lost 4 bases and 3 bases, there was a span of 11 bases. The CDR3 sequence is CASSRWPNYEQYF. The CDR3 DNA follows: TGCGCCAGCAGCCGTTGGCCAAACTACGAGCAGTACTTC.

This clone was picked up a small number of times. The CDR3 here is CASSLATGGRNEQFF. The CDR3 DNA reads TGTGCCAGCAGCTTAGCGACAGGGGGCCGCAATGAGCAGTTCTTC. This sequence joins TRBV7-6 and TRBJ2-1, with 10 bases lining up with TRBD1. The CDR3 is 15 residues long. The germline CDR1 and CDR2 sequences are SGHVS and FNYEAQ. Trimming removed 0 bases from V and 6 bases from J; junction bases left unmatched: 2.

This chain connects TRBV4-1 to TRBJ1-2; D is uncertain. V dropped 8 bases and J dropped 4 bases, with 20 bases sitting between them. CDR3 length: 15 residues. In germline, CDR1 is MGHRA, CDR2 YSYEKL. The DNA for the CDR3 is TGCGCCAGCCGCGATGGAGGAAAGGGTATCTATGGCTACACCTTC. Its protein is CASRDGGKGIYGYTF.

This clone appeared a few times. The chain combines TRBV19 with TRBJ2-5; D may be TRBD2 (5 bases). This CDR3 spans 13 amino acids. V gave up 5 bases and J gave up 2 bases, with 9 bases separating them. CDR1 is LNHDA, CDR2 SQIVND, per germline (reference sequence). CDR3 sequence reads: CASSLGVQETQYF. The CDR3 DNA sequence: TGTGCCAGTAGTCTCGGGGTTCAAGAGACCCAGTACTTC.

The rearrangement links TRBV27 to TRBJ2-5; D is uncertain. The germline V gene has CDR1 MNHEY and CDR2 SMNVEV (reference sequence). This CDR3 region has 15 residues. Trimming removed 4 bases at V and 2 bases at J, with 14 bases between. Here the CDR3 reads CASSYVGAFQETQYF. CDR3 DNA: TGTGCCAGCAGTTACGTTGGAGCTTTTCAAGAGACCCAGTACTTC.

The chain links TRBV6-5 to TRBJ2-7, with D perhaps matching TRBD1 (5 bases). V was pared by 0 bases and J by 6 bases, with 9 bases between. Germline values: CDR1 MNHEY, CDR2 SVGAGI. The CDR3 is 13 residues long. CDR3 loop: CASSYSSGREQYF. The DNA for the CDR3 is TGTGCCAGCAGTTACTCGTCAGGGCGCGAGCAGTACTTC.

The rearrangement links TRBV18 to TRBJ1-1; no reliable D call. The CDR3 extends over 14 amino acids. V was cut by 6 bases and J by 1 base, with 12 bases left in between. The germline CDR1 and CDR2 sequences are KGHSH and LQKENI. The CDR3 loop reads CASSPIGENTEAFF. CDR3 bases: TGTGCCAGCTCTCCTATTGGGGAGAACACTGAAGCTTTCTTT.

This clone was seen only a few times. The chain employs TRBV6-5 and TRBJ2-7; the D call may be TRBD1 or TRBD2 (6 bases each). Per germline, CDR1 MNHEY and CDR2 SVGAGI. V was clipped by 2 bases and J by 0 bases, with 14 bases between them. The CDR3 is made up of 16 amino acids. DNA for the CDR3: TGTGCCAGCAGTTACACCCTGCCGGGGGCCTCCTACGAGCAGTACTTC. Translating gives CASSYTLPGASYEQYF.

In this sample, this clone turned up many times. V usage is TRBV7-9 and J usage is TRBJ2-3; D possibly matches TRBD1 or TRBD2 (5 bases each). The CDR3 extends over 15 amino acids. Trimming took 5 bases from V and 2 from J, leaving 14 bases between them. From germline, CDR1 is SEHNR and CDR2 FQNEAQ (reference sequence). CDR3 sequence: CASSDLLGVTDTQYF. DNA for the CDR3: TGTGCCAGCAGCGACCTCCTGGGGGTCACAGATACGCAGTATTTT.

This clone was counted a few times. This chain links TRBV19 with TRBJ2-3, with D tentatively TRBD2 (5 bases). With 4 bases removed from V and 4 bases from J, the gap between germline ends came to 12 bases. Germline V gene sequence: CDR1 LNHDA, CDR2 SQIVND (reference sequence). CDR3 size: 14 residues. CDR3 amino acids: CASSNLAQPDTQYF. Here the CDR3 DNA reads TGTGCCAGTAGTAATCTAGCTCAGCCAGATACGCAGTATTTT.

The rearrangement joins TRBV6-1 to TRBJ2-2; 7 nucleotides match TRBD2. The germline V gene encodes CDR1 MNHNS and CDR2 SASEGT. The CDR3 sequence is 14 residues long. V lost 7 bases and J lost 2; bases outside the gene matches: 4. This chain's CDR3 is CASTSGPNTGELFF. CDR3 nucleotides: TGTGCCAGCACTAGCGGACCTAACACCGGGGAGCTGTTTTTT.

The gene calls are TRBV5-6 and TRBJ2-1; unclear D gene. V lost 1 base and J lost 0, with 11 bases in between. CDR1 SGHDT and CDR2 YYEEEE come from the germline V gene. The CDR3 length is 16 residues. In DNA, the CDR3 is TGTGCCAGCAGCTTGCGGCCAGCCAGCTCCTACAATGAGCAGTTCTTC. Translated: CASSLRPASSYNEQFF.